This entry lists 17 T cell receptor beta chains sequenced from one sample in a study of cytomegalovirus exposure and HLA in healthy donors. The PCR was carried out with 60 Vbeta primers and 13 Jbeta primers. Method: immunoSEQ multiplex PCR; TCRdb's copy keeps in-frame clones and lacks some. The sample records around 120,000 clones, just over 70% being singletons. Sequenced material: PBMCs. The receptor source for this set is an older woman in good health and CMV-seropositive.

The chain couples TRBV2 to TRBJ2-7, with TRBD2 as a possible D gene (5 bases). Germline V lookup: CDR1 SNHLY, CDR2 FYNNEI. The CDR3 extends over 14 amino acids. Trimming took 6 bases from V and 0 from J, leaving 12 bases between them. The CDR3 loop is CASRGTAGSYEQYF. CDR3 DNA: TGTGCCAGCAGGGGCACCGCGGGCTCCTACGAGCAGTACTTC. The whole variable domain, remainder taken from reference TRBV2 and TRBJ2-7, is EPEVTQTPSHQVTQMGQEVILRCVPISNHLYFYWYRQILGQKVEFLVSFYNNEISEKSEIFDDQFSVERPDGSNFTLKIRSTKLEDSAMYFCASRGTAGSYEQYFGPGTRLTVT.

The count of this clone is one. The chain is built from TRBV4-2 and TRBJ2-1; D is possibly TRBD2 (6 bases). The CDR3 totals 12 residues. Per the germline V gene, CDR1 is LGHNA and CDR2 is YNFKEQ. Trimming left V 1 base short and J 14 bases short, with 12 bases between. The CDR3 loop is CASSQAPGAEFF. The CDR3 DNA follows: TGTGCCAGCAGCCAAGCCCCGGGAGCGGAGTTCTTC.

The rearrangement links TRBV7-9 to TRBJ1-2; D is perhaps TRBD1 (6 bases). With 6 bases removed from V and 9 bases from J, the gap between germline ends came to 11 bases. The CDR3 covers 11 residues. CDR1 and CDR2 from the germline V gene are SEHNR and FQNEAQ (reference sequence). The CDR3 nucleotides read TGTGCCAGCAGTTCCGACAGGAGCTACACCTTC. As protein: CASSSDRSYTF.

The rearrangement joins TRBV4-2 to TRBJ2-7; 7 bases map to TRBD1. The CDR3 is made up of 16 amino acids. Germline CDR1 LGHNA, CDR2 YNFKEQ. V was pared by 1 base and J by 0 bases, with 6 bases of the junction left unmatched. DNA of the CDR3: TGTGCCAGCAGCCAAGGGACAGGCCCGAGCTCCTACGAGCAGTACTTC. It is translated as CASSQGTGPSSYEQYF.

This chain links TRBV6-5 with TRBJ2-3; D might be TRBD2 (6 bases). Looked up from germline, CDR1 is MNHEY and CDR2 is SVGAGI. Between the trimmed V and J ends, which lost 5 bases and 3 bases, there was a span of 9 bases. This CDR3 has 13 residues. As DNA, the CDR3 is TGTGCCAGCAGTCGCGGGGAAACAGATACGCAGTATTTT. The encoded protein is CASSRGETDTQYF.

The gene calls are TRBV19 and TRBJ2-7, with 9 nucleotides matching TRBD1. Germline loops: CDR1 LNHDA, CDR2 SQIVND (reference sequence). V lost 4 bases, J lost 2 bases, and 9 bases stayed unmatched. The CDR3 loop spans 16 amino acids. The CDR3, as DNA: TGTGCCAGTAGTACCCCCGGGACAGGGATACCCTACGAGCAGTACTTC. It specifies CASSTPGTGIPYEQYF.

The gene calls are TRBV11-2 and TRBJ2-5, with 7 bases matching TRBD1. The CDR3 runs 14 residues. CDR1 and CDR2 (germline): SGHAT, FQNNGV. Losses at the gene ends were 5 bases for V and 5 bases for J; bases not matched to a gene: 8. The CDR3 region is CASSHRGWGETQYF. In nucleotides, the CDR3 is TGTGCCAGCAGCCACAGGGGCTGGGGGGAGACCCAGTACTTC.

The chain employs TRBV7-9 and TRBJ1-1; a possible D gene is TRBD1 (6 bases). Germline V gives CDR1 SEHNR, CDR2 FQNEAQ (reference sequence). V was shortened by 1 base and J by 1 base, with 10 bases between the two germline ends. This CDR3 is 15 amino acids long. The CDR3 is CASSLVGGENTEAFF. The CDR3 nucleotides read TGTGCCAGCAGCTTAGTAGGGGGGGAGAACACTGAAGCTTTCTTT. The full variable domain, rest sourced from reference TRBV7-9 and TRBJ1-1, is DTGVSQNPRHKITKRGQNVTFRCDPISEHNRLYWYRQTLGQGPEFLTYFQNEAQLEKSRLLSDRFSAERPKGSFSTLEIQRTEQGDSAMYLCASSLVGGENTEAFFGQGTRLTVV.

The J gene is TRBJ2-3, the V gene TRBV5-1, with 8 bases fitting TRBD2. Germline CDR1 SGHRS, CDR2 YFSETQ. The CDR3 has 18 residues. V lost 2 bases, J lost 6 bases, and 17 bases stayed unmatched. The CDR3 region is CASSFLGGRGAPGDTQYF. Written as DNA, the CDR3 is TGCGCCAGCAGCTTCTTGGGGGGGCGGGGGGCCCCCGGGGATACGCAGTATTTT.

The rearrangement uses TRBV9 and TRBJ1-5; the D is unclear. V was clipped by 4 bases and J by 3 bases, with 14 bases between them. This CDR3 comprises 15 residues. The germline gives CDR1 SGDLS, CDR2 YYNGEE. CDR3 sequence: CASSPRVTVNQPQHF. As DNA, the CDR3 is TGTGCCAGCAGCCCCCGAGTCACAGTCAATCAGCCCCAGCATTTT.

The chain recombines TRBV11-2 with TRBJ1-4; 11 bases agree with TRBD1. Germline V CDR1 and CDR2: SGHAT, FQNNGV. This CDR3 comprises 15 residues. V trimming: 5 bases; J trimming: 8 bases; junction bases outside the gene matches: 7. The CDR3 protein is CASSPRGTGGEKLFF. Written as DNA, the CDR3 is TGTGCCAGCAGCCCCCGTGGGACAGGGGGAGAAAAACTGTTTTTT. Combining the CDR3 with reference TRBV11-2 and TRBJ1-4 gives the whole variable domain EAGVAQSPRYKIIEKRQSVAFWCNPISGHATLYWYQQILGQGPKLLIQFQNNGVVDDSQLPKDRFSAERLKGVDSTLKIQPAKLEDSAVYLCASSPRGTGGEKLFFGSGTQLSVL.

This chain connects TRBV10-2 to TRBJ1-3; 7 bases align to TRBD1. The trim removed 4 bases at V and 7 bases at J, leaving 19 bases unmatched. The CDR3 extends over 18 amino acids. Per germline, CDR1 WSHSY and CDR2 SAAADI. This chain's CDR3 is CASSVGKPQGERPNTIYF. CDR3 coding DNA: TGCGCCAGCAGTGTCGGGAAGCCCCAGGGGGAGAGGCCGAACACCATATATTTT.

The chain couples TRBV7-9 to TRBJ1-5; 7 bases fit TRBD1. The V gene end was trimmed by 5 bases and the J gene end by 5 bases; junction bases not matched to a gene: 3. This CDR3 contains 13 residues. The germline gives CDR1 SEHNR, CDR2 FQNEAQ (reference sequence). This CDR3 reads CASSPRGDQPQHF. The CDR3 DNA reads TGTGCCAGCAGCCCCAGGGGGGATCAGCCCCAGCATTTT.

This chain connects TRBV7-9 to TRBJ1-6, with D unclear. V was pared by 5 bases and J by 5 bases, with 10 bases between. CDR1 SEHNR and CDR2 FQNEAQ come from the germline V gene (reference sequence). This CDR3 region has 14 residues. CDR3 loop: CASSPRGNNSPLHF. CDR3 in DNA: TGTGCCAGCAGCCCGCGGGGAAATAATTCACCCCTCCACTTT.

The chain is built from TRBV12-5 and TRBJ2-1; a possible D gene is TRBD2 (7 bases). The germline V gene has CDR1 LGHNT and CDR2 FRNRAP. The CDR3 runs 16 residues. V gave up 0 bases and J gave up 6 bases, with 15 bases separating them. The CDR3 loop is CASGLVVGGPTNEQFF. The CDR3 nucleotides read TGTGCTAGTGGTTTGGTAGTGGGGGGGCCCACCAATGAGCAGTTCTTC.

The chain combines TRBV9 with TRBJ1-1; 8 bases map to TRBD1. The V gene's germline CDR1 is SGDLS and CDR2 YYNGEE. Trimming at V came to 4 bases and at J to 8 bases, leaving 7 bases not matched to a gene. The CDR3 extends over 13 amino acids. DNA of the CDR3: TGTGCCAGCAGCTCCAGGACAGGGAACGAAGCTTTCTTT. Protein sequence: CASSSRTGNEAFF.

The chain carries TRBV11-2 and TRBJ2-7; 10 bases are a match to TRBD1. The germline gives CDR1 SGHAT, CDR2 FQNNGV. This CDR3 has 16 amino acids. V shed 5 bases and J 4 bases; nucleotides not matched to a gene: 11. The CDR3 sequence: CASSPLRDRGIYEQYF. The CDR3 DNA is TGTGCCAGCAGCCCGCTCCGGGACAGGGGAATATACGAGCAGTACTTC.